By frequency in the sample, the clone carrying this T cell receptor beta chain is medium-sized. The antigen is not known. Unmatched junction bases numbered 5, after V lost 5 bases and J lost 3 bases. CDR3 length: 14 residues. Germline V gene data show CDR1 as SQVTM and CDR2 as ANQGSEA. The sample is drawn from a study of early T cells in non-severe SARS-CoV-2 infection. Study-level information: Sequencing of unsorted whole blood was done on bulk RNA, leaving chains unpaired.

Study findings and constraints: The VDJdb matching leaned toward anti-spike CD8 responses and overlooked private and CD4 specificities.

Individually, cDNA molecules had unique molecular identifiers attached to them. TCRdb re-analysed the 5' RACE reads in MiXCR, keeping a single row per CDR3 protein. The data contain 25,000 to 30,000 distinct CDR3 sequences, about 9.5% of them singletons. The TCR sequence derives from an adult who was a healthcare worker with PCR-confirmed SARS-CoV-2 infection or an uninfected control (not recorded which). Sample: whole blood. The chain recombines TRBV29-1 with TRBJ2-1, with 9 bases that match TRBD1. The CDR3 region is CSVYGQGSYNEQFF. The CDR3 coding sequence is TGCAGCGTTTACGGACAGGGGAGCTACAATGAGCAGTTCTTC.